This is a list of T cell receptor beta chains from one sample in a study of PD-L1 blockade in urothelial cancer. Generated by immunoSEQ multiplex PCR, the TCRdb table keeps only in-frame clones and is missing some. The sample holds tens of thousands of clones, roughly 89% seen once. Sample: PBMCs, taken around atezolizumab (anti-PD-L1) treatment. The receptors here all came from a man aged 60 to 69 with urothelial cancer. CDR3s include the opening cysteine and the closing phenylalanine or tryptophan.

j_call,cdr3_length,v_call,cdr3_aa
TRBJ1-1,14,TRBV10-1,CASSETPGDTEAFF
TRBJ2-1,15,TRBV9,CASGGGGLWYNEQFF
TRBJ2-3,13,TRBV4-2,CASSQEAPDTQYF
TRBJ1-2,13,TRBV5-4,CASSSQGGYGYTF
TRBJ2-1,15,TRBV19,CASSSGGAVLNEQFF
TRBJ2-5,14,TRBV6-5,CASRPTGPGQTQYF
TRBJ1-2,16,TRBV5-1,CASSPETGHTDYGYTF
TRBJ2-5,13,TRBV7-9,CASSSEELETQYF
TRBJ2-5,15,TRBV7-2,CASSTGTSGAQTQYF
TRBJ2-3,16,TRBV5-4,CASSWDSGGAGDTQYF
TRBJ2-1,15,TRBV5-1,CASSFEQGVTNEQFF
TRBJ2-7,16,TRBV28,CASSTPGTSGRYEQYF
TRBJ2-1,13,TRBV9,CASSSTVDNEQFF
TRBJ1-1,15,TRBV6-1,CASTRGGAGDTEAFF
TRBJ2-2,14,TRBV6-5,CASSYGLLPGELFF
TRBJ2-2,14,TRBV7-8,CASSSGQGAGELFF
TRBJ2-1,14,TRBV6-5,CATRGGERYNEQFF
TRBJ1-5,15,TRBV5-1,CASRLGQGPEGPQHF
TRBJ1-2,15,TRBV7-2,CASNMIQGTGYGYTF
TRBJ2-5,14,TRBV5-1,CASSAGTGDGSQYF
TRBJ1-5,12,TRBV6-5,CASSGPRQPQHF
TRBJ2-7,14,TRBV18,CASSEGQGPYEQYF
TRBJ2-6,20,TRBV7-2,CASSLAARRTVLSGANVLTF
TRBJ1-5,17,TRBV5-4,CASSLGGTGYSNQPQHF
TRBJ1-1,14,TRBV9,CASSVEQGGTEAFF
TRBJ1-5,14,TRBV30,CAWRGRGLDQPQHF
TRBJ2-5,18,TRBV5-1,CASSSRRFGTSGQETQYF
TRBJ2-1,15,TRBV5-6,CASSHGHSSYNEQFF
TRBJ2-1,14,TRBV14,CASSSLGGLNEQFF
TRBJ2-1,17,TRBV7-9,CASSPSMGDRPYNEQFF
TRBJ2-5,15,TRBV2,CATARGASGSHLGYF
TRBJ1-2,14,TRBV5-8,CASSSLRGRDGYTF
TRBJ2-7,13,TRBV6-5,CASSYDPWREQYF